The 25 T cell receptor beta chains in this list originate from one sample, sequenced in a study of shared clonotypes between healthy human individuals. The repertoire was sequenced with immunoSEQ multiplex PCR; TCRdb's copy has only in-frame clones and lacks some. The profile shows 1,500,000 or so clones, roughly 96% of them singletons. Sequencing was performed on naive CD4+ T cells sorted from blood. Subset noted: CD45RA+ positively selected. These receptor sequences come from a young man in good health.

The rearrangement joins TRBV7-9 to TRBJ2-7; a possible D gene is TRBD2 (6 bases). CDR1 SEHNR and CDR2 FQNEAQ come from the germline V gene (reference sequence). V was trimmed by 6 bases and J by 2 bases, leaving 20 bases between them. This CDR3 contains 16 residues. The chain's CDR3 is CASSLLRDSKTYEQYF. The CDR3 DNA sequence: TGTGCCAGCAGTCTGCTCCGGGACTCAAAGACCTACGAGCAGTACTTC.

The chain has TRBV2 and TRBJ1-2; a weak D match, TRBD1 (5 bases). Germline V CDR1 and CDR2: SNHLY, FYNNEI. Trimming removed 0 bases at V and 4 bases at J, with 12 bases between. This CDR3 is built from 15 residues. The CDR3 region is CASSEASTGLYGYTF. The CDR3 coding sequence is TGTGCCAGCAGTGAAGCTTCTACAGGCCTCTATGGCTACACCTTC.

The rearrangement links TRBV15 to TRBJ1-5; tentative D call: TRBD1 (5 bases). The CDR3 sequence is 21 residues long. Trimming took off 3 bases at V and 0 bases at J, with 27 bases between the two ends. Germline CDR1 is LNHNV and CDR2 is YYDKDF (reference sequence). The CDR3 reads CATSRRGGQVETRSSNQPQHF. The CDR3 DNA reads as TGTGCCACCAGCAGGAGGGGAGGCCAGGTGGAGACGCGAAGTAGCAATCAGCCCCAGCATTTT. The full variable domain, its missing parts supplied by reference TRBV15 and TRBJ1-5, is DAMVIQNPRYQVTQFGKPVTLSCSQTLNHNVMYWYQQKSSQAPKLLFHYYDKDFNNEADTPDNFQSRRPNTSFCFLDIRSPGLGDTAMYLCATSRRGGQVETRSSNQPQHFGDGTRLSIL.

The CDR3 DNA reads TGCGCCAGCAGCCTAACTAGCGGGGAGGACAATGAGCAGTTCTTC. This gives the protein CASSLTSGEDNEQFF. The V gene is TRBV5-1, the J gene TRBJ2-1; 10 bases agree with TRBD2. Germline V gene data show CDR1 as SGHRS and CDR2 as YFSETQ. The ends lost 4 bases at V and 5 bases at J; junction bases unmatched: 6. This CDR3 is 15 amino acids long.

The rearrangement uses TRBV9 and TRBJ2-2; D is unresolved. With 3 bases removed from V and 7 bases from J, the gap between germline ends came to 19 bases. The CDR3 length is 16 residues. Per germline, CDR1 SGDLS and CDR2 YYNGEE. The CDR3 is CASSGGGQPIFGELFF. CDR3 bases: TGTGCCAGCAGCGGCGGCGGTCAGCCGATTTTCGGGGAGCTGTTTTTT.

This chain joins TRBV7-2 and TRBJ2-7, with TRBD2 identical over 7 bases. Germline trimming cut 5 bases from V and 0 bases from J; bases unmatched to any gene: 4. The length of the CDR3 is 14 residues. Germline CDR1 is SGHTA and CDR2 is FQGNSA. The CDR3 DNA reads as TGTGCCAGCAGCCTTAGCGGGTTCTCCTACGAGCAGTACTTC. Its protein product is CASSLSGFSYEQYF. Supplemented by reference TRBV7-2 and TRBJ2-7, the full variable domain reads GAGVSQSPSNKVTEKGKDVELRCDPISGHTALYWYRQSLGQGLEFLIYFQGNSAPDKSGLPSDRFSAERTGGSVSTLTIQRTQQEDSAVYLCASSLSGFSYEQYFGPGTRLTVT.

CDR3 loop: CASSFTGTGDTGELFF. The CDR3 nucleotides read TGCGCCAGCAGCTTTACCGGGACAGGGGACACCGGGGAGCTGTTTTTT. V usage is TRBV5-1 and J usage is TRBJ2-2, with TRBD1 matching over 10 bases. The ends lost 2 bases at V and 3 bases at J; junction bases unmatched: 4. The CDR3 is 16 amino acids. CDR1 and CDR2 (germline): SGHRS, YFSETQ.

To note about this clone: In the same sample, other DNA sequences code for this CDR3. V usage is TRBV2 and J usage is TRBJ2-5; D not certain. The CDR3 is made up of 11 amino acids. Germline CDR1 reads SNHLY; CDR2 reads FYNNEI. V lost 3 bases to trimming and J lost 5 bases, with 4 bases between them. Written as DNA, the CDR3 is TGTGCCAGCAGTGAGGGGGAGACCCAGTACTTC. Translated, it gives CASSEGETQYF.

The chain employs TRBV5-5 and TRBJ1-4; D is undetermined. The CDR3 runs 17 residues. CDR1 is SGHKS and CDR2 is YYEKEE in the germline V gene (reference sequence). V lost 1 base and J lost 7, with 20 bases in between. The CDR3 coding sequence is TGTGCCAGCAGCTTGAGGTCCGCACTTAGGTTGGGTGAAAAACTGTTTTTT. It codes for CASSLRSALRLGEKLFF.

The rearrangement joins TRBV27 to TRBJ2-7; no reliable D call. The CDR3 runs 14 residues. The germline V gene has CDR1 MNHEY and CDR2 SMNVEV (reference sequence). V lost 4 bases, J lost 6 bases, and 16 bases lay in between. CDR3 DNA sequence: TGTGCCAGCAGTTATCGCGTACCGGTGAGCGAGCAGTACTTC. It translates to CASSYRVPVSEQYF.

This chain connects TRBV5-1 to TRBJ1-1; 8 nucleotides match TRBD1. The ends lost 3 bases at V and 4 bases at J; junction bases unmatched: 5. The germline gives CDR1 SGHRS, CDR2 YFSETQ. This CDR3 region has 14 residues. CDR3 in amino acids: CASSSSGGLTEAFF. The CDR3 DNA is TGCGCCAGCAGCTCCTCAGGGGGCCTCACTGAAGCTTTCTTT.

In its sample, this clone was seen once. The genes are TRBV5-6 and TRBJ2-7; the match to TRBD2 covers 11 bases. V lost 0 bases, J lost 4 bases, and 6 bases stayed unmatched. The CDR3 has 16 amino acids. Germline-derived CDR1 and CDR2 are SGHDT and YYEEEE. The CDR3 sequence is CASSLVLAGVWYEQYF. The CDR3 DNA sequence: TGTGCCAGCAGCTTGGTACTAGCGGGAGTATGGTACGAGCAGTACTTC.

The V gene is TRBV7-2, the J gene TRBJ2-1; no reliable D call. The ends were cut back, 3 bases at V and 7 bases at J, with 7 bases in the middle. This CDR3 contains 12 residues. From germline, CDR1 is SGHTA and CDR2 FQGNSA. CDR3 in amino acids: CASSFSRNEQFF. The DNA of the CDR3 is TGTGCCAGCAGCTTTTCGAGAAATGAGCAGTTCTTC.

This CDR3 is CASSGRGRSYEQYF. The CDR3 nucleotides are TGTGCCAGCAGCGGCAGAGGACGGTCCTACGAGCAGTACTTC. The rearrangement links TRBV7-9 to TRBJ2-7; D remains unclear. This CDR3 region has 14 residues. Trimming pared 5 bases from V and 1 base from J, leaving 12 bases between. Per germline, CDR1 SEHNR and CDR2 FQNEAQ (reference sequence).

The gene calls are TRBV5-4 and TRBJ2-3, with D perhaps matching TRBD1 (6 bases). This CDR3 region has 14 residues. V was trimmed by 4 bases and J by 3 bases, leaving 12 bases between them. From germline, CDR1 is SGHNT and CDR2 YYREEE (reference sequence). In DNA form, the CDR3 reads TGTGCCAGCAGCCTCCGCAGGGGAACAGATACGCAGTATTTT. Translating gives CASSLRRGTDTQYF.

Here the CDR3 DNA reads TGTGCCAGCAGCTTGGTCGACAGGGTCGGATCCTACGAGCAGTACTTC. Protein: CASSLVDRVGSYEQYF. The chain employs TRBV5-8 and TRBJ2-7; 7 nucleotides line up with TRBD1. The CDR3 sequence is 16 residues long. The germline V gene has CDR1 SGHTS and CDR2 YDEGEE. The V segment lost 0 bases and the J segment 1 base; nucleotides outside the gene matches: 7.

This rearrangement joins TRBV7-2 to TRBJ2-1; D may be TRBD2 (6 bases). The V end lost 5 bases, the J end lost 10 bases, and 15 bases lay between the germline ends. The CDR3 runs 13 residues. From germline, CDR1 is SGHTA and CDR2 FQGNSA. CDR3 sequence (DNA): TGTGCCAGCAGCCCCGGCGGGGATGGGGAGCAGTTCTTC. It encodes CASSPGGDGEQFF.

The chain joins TRBV7-6 to TRBJ2-1; 7 nucleotides line up with TRBD2. The CDR3 contains 16 residues. Germline assignment: CDR1 SGHVS and CDR2 FNYEAQ. Trimming took 5 bases from V and 6 from J; bases not matched to a gene: 13. In nucleotides, the CDR3 is TGTGCCAGCAGCCCCGTAGTGTGGGGGGAGGGCAATGAGCAGTTCTTC. Protein: CASSPVVWGEGNEQFF.

This chain's CDR3 is CASSPDNLAGGLREFF. CDR3 nucleotides: TGTGCCAGCAGCCCAGACAATCTAGCGGGAGGTCTCCGGGAGTTCTTC. V and J are TRBV7-2 and TRBJ2-1, with 11 bases aligning to TRBD2. V lost 5 bases to trimming and J lost 14 bases; unmatched junction nucleotides: 17. In germline, CDR1 is SGHTA, CDR2 FQGNSA. The CDR3 covers 16 residues. Full variable domain (missing parts from reference TRBV7-2 and TRBJ2-1): GAGVSQSPSNKVTEKGKDVELRCDPISGHTALYWYRQSLGQGLEFLIYFQGNSAPDKSGLPSDRFSAERTGGSVSTLTIQRTQQEDSAVYLCASSPDNLAGGLREFFGPGTRLTVL.

This chain links TRBV27 with TRBJ2-3, with D possibly being TRBD2 (6 bases). The V and J ends lost 6 bases and 2 bases respectively, with 21 bases between them. The CDR3 totals 17 residues. Germline V CDR1 and CDR2: MNHEY, SMNVEV (reference sequence). The CDR3 sequence is CASSKRVTAQNTDTQYF. The DNA of the CDR3 is TGTGCCAGCAGCAAGCGGGTAACCGCCCAGAACACAGATACGCAGTATTTT.

In this sample, this clone turned up once. The chain carries TRBV29-1 and TRBJ1-2, with D hard to call. This CDR3 has 14 amino acids. Per germline, CDR1 SQVTM and CDR2 ANQGSEA. Trimming took off 6 bases at V and 3 bases at J, with 17 bases between the two ends. DNA of the CDR3: TGCAGCGTCCCAGCAACCTGGGAGGACTATGGCTACACCTTC. Protein sequence: CSVPATWEDYGYTF.

The genes are TRBV10-2 and TRBJ1-2, with D unresolved. V dropped 0 bases and J dropped 4 bases, with 9 bases sitting between them. Germline-derived CDR1 and CDR2 are WSHSY and SAAADI. The CDR3 is made up of 14 amino acids. This CDR3 reads CASSESTALYGYTF. In nucleotides, the CDR3 is TGCGCCAGCAGTGAGTCGACGGCTCTCTATGGCTACACCTTC.

This chain's CDR3 is CASSWGHPGLASYEQYF. DNA for the CDR3: TGTGCCAGTAGTTGGGGACATCCGGGACTAGCGTCCTACGAGCAGTACTTC. V usage is TRBV19 and J usage is TRBJ2-7, with 10 bases matching TRBD2. The CDR3 spans 17 residues. The germline CDR1 and CDR2 sequences are LNHDA and SQIVND (reference sequence). J gave up 1 base and V 5 bases, and 11 bases lay outside the gene matches.

The V call is TRBV27, the J call TRBJ2-5; D is uncertain. The CDR3 is 14 amino acids. Per the germline V gene, CDR1 is MNHEY and CDR2 is SMNVEV (reference sequence). The V end lost 5 bases, the J end lost 0 bases, and 10 bases lay between the germline ends. Written as DNA, the CDR3 is TGTGCCAGCAGTCCATCAGACAACCAAGAGACCCAGTACTTC. Translated, it gives CASSPSDNQETQYF.

V usage is TRBV2 and J usage is TRBJ1-1; D unclear. Germline assignment: CDR1 SNHLY and CDR2 FYNNEI. V lost 2 bases, J lost 0 bases, and 7 bases lay in between. The CDR3 contains 14 residues. The CDR3 DNA reads TGTGCCAGCAGTGAAATCGGGGTGAACACTGAAGCTTTCTTT. Amino acids: CASSEIGVNTEAFF.